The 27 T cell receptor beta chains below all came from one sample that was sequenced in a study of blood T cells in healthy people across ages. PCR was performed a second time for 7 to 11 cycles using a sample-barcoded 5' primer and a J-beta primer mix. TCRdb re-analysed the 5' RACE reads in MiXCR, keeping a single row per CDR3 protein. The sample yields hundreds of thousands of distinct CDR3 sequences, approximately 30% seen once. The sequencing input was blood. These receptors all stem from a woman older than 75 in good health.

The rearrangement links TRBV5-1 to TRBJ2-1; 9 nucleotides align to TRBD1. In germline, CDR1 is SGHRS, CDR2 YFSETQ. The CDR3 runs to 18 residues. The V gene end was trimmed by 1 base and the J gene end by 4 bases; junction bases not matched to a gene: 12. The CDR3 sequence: CASSLLGQGSWEYNEQFF. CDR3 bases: TGCGCCAGCAGCTTGCTCGGACAGGGGTCTTGGGAATACAATGAGCAGTTCTTC.

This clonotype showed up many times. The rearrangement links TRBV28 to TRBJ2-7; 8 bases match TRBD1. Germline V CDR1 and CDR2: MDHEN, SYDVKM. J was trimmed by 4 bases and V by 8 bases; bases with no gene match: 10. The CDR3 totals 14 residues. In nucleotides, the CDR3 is TGTGCCAGCGGTCTTAGACAGGGGTCGTACGAGCAGTACTTC. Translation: CASGLRQGSYEQYF.

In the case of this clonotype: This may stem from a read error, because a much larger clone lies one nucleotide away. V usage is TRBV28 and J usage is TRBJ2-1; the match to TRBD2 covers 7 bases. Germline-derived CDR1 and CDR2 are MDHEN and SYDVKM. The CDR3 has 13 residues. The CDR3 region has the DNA TGTGCCAGCACTTGGACTAGTCTTAATGGGCAGTTCTTC. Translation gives CASTWTSLNGQFF.

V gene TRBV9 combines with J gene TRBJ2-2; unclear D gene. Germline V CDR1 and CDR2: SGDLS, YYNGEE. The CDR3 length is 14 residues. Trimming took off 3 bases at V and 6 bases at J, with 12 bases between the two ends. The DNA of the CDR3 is TGTGCCAGCAGCGCACCTCAAGGTCCCGGGGAGCTGTTTTTT. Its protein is CASSAPQGPGELFF.

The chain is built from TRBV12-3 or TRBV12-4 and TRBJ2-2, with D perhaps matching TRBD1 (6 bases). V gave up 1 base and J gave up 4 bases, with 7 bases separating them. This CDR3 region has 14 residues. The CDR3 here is CASSLGRGTGELFF. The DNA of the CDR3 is TGTGCCAGCAGTTTAGGCAGGGGCACCGGGGAGCTGTTTTTT.

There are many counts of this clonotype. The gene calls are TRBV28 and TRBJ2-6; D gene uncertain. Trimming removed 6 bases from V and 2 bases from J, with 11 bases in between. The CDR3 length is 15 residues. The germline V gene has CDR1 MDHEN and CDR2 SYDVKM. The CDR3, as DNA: TGTGCCAGCAGCACCAGTGGGGCTGGGGCCAACGTCCTGACTTTC. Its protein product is CASSTSGAGANVLTF.

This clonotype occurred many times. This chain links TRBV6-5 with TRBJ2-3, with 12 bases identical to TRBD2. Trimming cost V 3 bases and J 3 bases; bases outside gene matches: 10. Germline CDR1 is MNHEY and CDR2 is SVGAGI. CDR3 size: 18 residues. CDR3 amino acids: CASSYLPTSGGRTDTQYF. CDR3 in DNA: TGTGCCAGCAGTTATTTGCCCACTAGCGGGGGGAGGACAGATACGCAGTATTTT.

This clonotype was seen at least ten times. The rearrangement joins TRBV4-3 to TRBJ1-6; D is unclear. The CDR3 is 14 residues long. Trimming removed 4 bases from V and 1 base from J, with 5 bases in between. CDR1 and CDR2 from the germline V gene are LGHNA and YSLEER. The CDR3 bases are TGCGCCAGCAGCCGGGAGTCCTATAATTCACCCCTCCACTTT. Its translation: CASSRESYNSPLHF.

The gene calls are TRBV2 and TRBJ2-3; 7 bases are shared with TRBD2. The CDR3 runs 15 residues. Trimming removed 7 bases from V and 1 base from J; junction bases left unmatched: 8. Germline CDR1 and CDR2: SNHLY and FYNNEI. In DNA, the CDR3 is TGTGCCAGCACCTGGGAGGGGAGGGGCACAGATACGCAGTATTTT. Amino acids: CASTWEGRGTDTQYF.

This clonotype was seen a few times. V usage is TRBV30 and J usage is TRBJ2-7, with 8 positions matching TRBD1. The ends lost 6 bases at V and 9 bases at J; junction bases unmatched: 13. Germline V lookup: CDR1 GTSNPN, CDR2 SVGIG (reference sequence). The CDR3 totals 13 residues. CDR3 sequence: CACRWGQVVGQYF. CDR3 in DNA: TGTGCCTGCAGATGGGGACAGGTCGTCGGGCAGTACTTC.

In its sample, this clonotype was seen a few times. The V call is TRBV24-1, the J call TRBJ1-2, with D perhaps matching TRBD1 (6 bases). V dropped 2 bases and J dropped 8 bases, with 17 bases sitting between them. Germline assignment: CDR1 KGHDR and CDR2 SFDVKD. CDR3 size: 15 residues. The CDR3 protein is CATSDSGVVSAGYTF. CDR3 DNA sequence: TGTGCCACCAGTGATTCAGGGGTGGTGTCGGCCGGCTACACCTTC.

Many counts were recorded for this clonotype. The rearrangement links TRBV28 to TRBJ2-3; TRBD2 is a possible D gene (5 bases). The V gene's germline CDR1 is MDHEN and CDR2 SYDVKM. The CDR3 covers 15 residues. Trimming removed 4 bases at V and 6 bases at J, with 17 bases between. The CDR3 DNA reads TGTGCCAGCAGTTCCCCCTCGGGTCCGGGGGATACGCAGTATTTT. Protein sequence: CASSSPSGPGDTQYF.

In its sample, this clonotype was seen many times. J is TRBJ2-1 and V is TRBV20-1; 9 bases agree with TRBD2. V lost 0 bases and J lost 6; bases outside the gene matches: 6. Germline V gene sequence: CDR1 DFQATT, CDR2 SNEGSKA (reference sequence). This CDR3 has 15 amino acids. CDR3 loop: CSARDRSGGPNEQFF. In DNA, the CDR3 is TGCAGTGCTAGAGATCGGAGCGGGGGGCCCAATGAGCAGTTCTTC.

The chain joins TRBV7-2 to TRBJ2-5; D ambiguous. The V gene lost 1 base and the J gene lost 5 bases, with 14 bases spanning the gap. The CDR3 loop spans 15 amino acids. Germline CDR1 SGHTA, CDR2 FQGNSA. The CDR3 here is CASSLGVQDSETQYF. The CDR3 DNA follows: TGTGCCAGCAGCTTAGGGGTGCAGGATTCGGAGACCCAGTACTTC.

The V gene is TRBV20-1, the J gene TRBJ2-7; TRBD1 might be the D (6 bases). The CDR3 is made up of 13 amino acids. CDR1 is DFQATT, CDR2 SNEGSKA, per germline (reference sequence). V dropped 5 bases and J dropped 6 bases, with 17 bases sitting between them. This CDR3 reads CSAQTDGQTEQYF. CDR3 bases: TGCAGTGCTCAGACAGACGGACAGACCGAGCAGTACTTC.

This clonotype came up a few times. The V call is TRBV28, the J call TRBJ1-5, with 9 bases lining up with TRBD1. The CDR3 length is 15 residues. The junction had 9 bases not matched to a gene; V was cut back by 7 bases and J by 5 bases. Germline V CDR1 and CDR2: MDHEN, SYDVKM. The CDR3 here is CASKEDRGRDQPQHF. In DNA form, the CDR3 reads TGTGCCAGCAAGGAGGACAGGGGACGGGATCAGCCCCAGCATTTT.

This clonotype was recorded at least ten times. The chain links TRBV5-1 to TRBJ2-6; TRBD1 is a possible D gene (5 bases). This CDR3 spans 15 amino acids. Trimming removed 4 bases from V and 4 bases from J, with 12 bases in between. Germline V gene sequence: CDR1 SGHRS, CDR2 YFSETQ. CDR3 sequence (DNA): TGCGCCAGCAGCGAACAGGCGACCGGGGCCAACGTCCTGACTTTC. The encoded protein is CASSEQATGANVLTF.

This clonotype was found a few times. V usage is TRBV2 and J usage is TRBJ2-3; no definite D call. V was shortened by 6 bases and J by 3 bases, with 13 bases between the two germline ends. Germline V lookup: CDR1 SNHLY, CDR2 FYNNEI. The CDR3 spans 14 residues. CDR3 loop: CASRVELGTDTQYF. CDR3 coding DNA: TGTGCCAGCAGGGTGGAGTTGGGGACAGATACGCAGTATTTT.

The CDR3 coding sequence is TGTGCCAGCATGAGTAGCAACACTGAAGCTTTCTTT. Protein: CASMSSNTEAFF. The chain joins TRBV2 to TRBJ1-1, with D unclear. The CDR3 consists of 12 residues. The V end was cut by 7 bases, the J end by 2 bases, with 8 bases between. CDR1 is SNHLY, CDR2 FYNNEI, per germline.

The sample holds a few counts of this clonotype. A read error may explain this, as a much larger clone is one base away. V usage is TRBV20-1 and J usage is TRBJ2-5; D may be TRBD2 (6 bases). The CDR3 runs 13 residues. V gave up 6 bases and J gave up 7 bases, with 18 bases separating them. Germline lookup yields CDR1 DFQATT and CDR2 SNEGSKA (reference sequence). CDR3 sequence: CSAETLAKGTQYF. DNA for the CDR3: TGCAGTGCCGAGACGCTAGCGAAAGGGACCCAGTACTTC.

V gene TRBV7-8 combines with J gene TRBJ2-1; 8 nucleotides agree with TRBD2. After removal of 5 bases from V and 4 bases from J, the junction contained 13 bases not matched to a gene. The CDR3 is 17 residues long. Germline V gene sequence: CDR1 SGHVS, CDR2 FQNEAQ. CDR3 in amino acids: CASSTRGGGTSYNEQFF. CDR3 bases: TGTGCCAGCAGCACGAGGGGCGGGGGGACCTCATACAATGAGCAGTTCTTC.

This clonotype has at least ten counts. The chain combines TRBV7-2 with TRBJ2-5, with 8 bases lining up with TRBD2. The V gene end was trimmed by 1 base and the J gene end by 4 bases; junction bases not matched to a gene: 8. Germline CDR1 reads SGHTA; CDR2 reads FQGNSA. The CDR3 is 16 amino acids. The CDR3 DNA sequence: TGTGCCAGCAGCTTAGAAGGGACTAGAGGTAGAGAGACCCAGTACTTC. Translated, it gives CASSLEGTRGRETQYF.

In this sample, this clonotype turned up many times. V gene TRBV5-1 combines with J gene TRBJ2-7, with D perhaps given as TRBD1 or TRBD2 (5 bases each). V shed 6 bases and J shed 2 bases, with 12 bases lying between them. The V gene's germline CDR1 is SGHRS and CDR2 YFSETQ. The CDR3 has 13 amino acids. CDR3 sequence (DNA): TGCGCCAGCACCCTCGGGGCACCCTACGAGCAGTACTTC. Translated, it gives CASTLGAPYEQYF.

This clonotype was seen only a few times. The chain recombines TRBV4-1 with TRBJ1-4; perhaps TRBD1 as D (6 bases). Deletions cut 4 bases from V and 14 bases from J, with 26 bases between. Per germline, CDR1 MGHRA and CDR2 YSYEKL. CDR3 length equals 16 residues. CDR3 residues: CASSPERLGNRVTLFF. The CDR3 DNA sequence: TGCGCCAGCAGCCCAGAACGCCTCGGGAACAGGGTAACCCTGTTTTTT.

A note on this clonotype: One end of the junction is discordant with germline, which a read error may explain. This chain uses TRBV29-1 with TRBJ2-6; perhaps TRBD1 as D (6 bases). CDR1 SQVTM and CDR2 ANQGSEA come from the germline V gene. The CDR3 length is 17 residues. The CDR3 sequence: CSGGDMGPLSGANVRTF. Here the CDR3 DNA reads TGCAGCGGTGGGGACATGGGGCCCCTCTCTGGGGCCAACGTCCGGACTTTC. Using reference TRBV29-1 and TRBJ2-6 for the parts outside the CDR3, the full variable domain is SAVISQKPSRDICQRGTSLTIQCQVDSQVTMMFWYRQQPGQSLTLIATANQGSEATYESGFVIDKFPISRPNLTFSTLTVSNMSPEDSSIYLCSGGDMGPLSGANVRTFGAGSRLTVL.

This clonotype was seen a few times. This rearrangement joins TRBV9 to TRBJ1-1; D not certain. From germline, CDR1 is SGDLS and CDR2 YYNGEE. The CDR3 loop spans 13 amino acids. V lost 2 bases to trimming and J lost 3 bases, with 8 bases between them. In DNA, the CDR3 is TGTGCCAGCAGCGTTCCGGGTGACACTGAAGCTTTCTTT. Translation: CASSVPGDTEAFF.

This CDR3 is CAWSAGAGDEQFF. The CDR3, as DNA: TGTGCCTGGTCAGCGGGAGCCGGGGATGAGCAGTTCTTC. This chain links TRBV7-2 with TRBJ2-1; the match to TRBD2 covers 8 bases. J lost 8 bases, V lost 11 bases, and 11 bases had no gene match. The CDR3 sequence is 13 residues long. CDR1 is SGHTA and CDR2 is FQGNSA in the germline V gene. Complete variable domain (other parts from reference TRBV7-2 and TRBJ2-1): GAGVSQSPSNKVTEKGKDVELRCDPISGHTALYWYRQSLGQGLEFLIYFQGNSAPDKSGLPSDRFSAERTGGSVSTLTIQRTQQEDSAVYLCAWSAGAGDEQFFGPGTRLTVL.